This TCR beta chain was recovered during a study of blood T cell repertoires in COVID-19 (dated by TCRdb to about 2020). Study-level background: The collaborator samples originated in the United States, Italy and Spain and spanned the acute and convalescent phases of COVID-19. The prospective study material was composed of cDNA or gDNA derived from T cells, B-cell-depleted T cells, or PBMCs. Deeply sampled blood TCRbeta repertoires from subjects exposed to, actively infected with, or recovered from COVID-19 were included in the dataset. The repertoires were made available in a free public database intended to serve as a resource for research on the immune response to SARS-CoV-2. Samples came from the ongoing ImmuneRACE study (first 160 participants) plus 1,254 subjects from 6 global collaborators. The sample metadata nearly always contained a de-identified subject ID, COVID-19 status, age in years and sex. HLA class I and class II types, where available, came from metadata supplied by the sample provider rather than from assay-based typing. What the study reported, not specific to this receptor: How much clinical and demographic metadata was included differed by source and by participant, and the metadata was provided uncurated.

TCRbeta CDR3 regions were amplified from genomic DNA using the immunoSEQ Assay, a bias-controlled multiplex PCR. Per the authors' processing: Nucleated cell counts per sample were estimated from amplification of reference gene primers within the assay. Sequence reads were collapsed and filtered to measure the absolute abundance of every unique TCRbeta CDR3 rearrangement. Productive Simpson clonality was computed per sample as the square root of Simpson's diversity index over productive rearrangements. In its TCRdb copy, this immuneACCESS table keeps in-frame sequences only and misses some clones. Where compared with another copy, unresolved V genes explain less than half of these, and the others have no known cause. That table gives V, J and clone size, and the DNA gave D and trimming. Here the sample has around 81,000 clones; 60% to 80% occur a single time. Jointly, the top ten make up about 12% of the sample.

Each collaborating institution followed its own protocols to collect whole blood in K2EDTA tubes. For TCRbeta analysis, collaborators shipped samples in one of three forms: frozen whole blood, isolated PBMCs, or DNA extracted from either of those sample types. CDR1 and CDR2 are drawn from the germline V gene: SQVTM, ANQGSEA. The junction shows trimming of 7 bases on V and 3 bases on J, plus 18 bases between the germline ends. The cysteine opens and the phenylalanine closes a CDR3 of 14 amino acids. The CDR3 DNA has 42 bases and is translated from base 1. In regard to this clone: The antigen it binds to is not known. It has no much larger one-base neighbor in the sample; base qualities were not kept.

The receptor chain draws on TRBV29-1 and TRBJ1-1; no confident D gene assignment can be made. The sequencing sample was made of peripheral blood. The sequence derives from a human donor in a cohort sampled during active COVID-19. The DNA sequence is TGCAGCGCTCTCGCTGGGCCCCAGGACACTGAAGCTTTCTTT. Its protein is CSALAGPQDTEAFF.